The 31 T cell receptor beta chains reported below all come from one sample, sequenced in a study of blood T cell repertoires in COVID-19. Clones were sequenced by immunoSEQ multiplex PCR, and TCRdb holds only the in-frame ones, with some missing. The data show approximately 280,000 clones, 70% to 85% seen once. The sample consisted of peripheral blood. The receptors were sampled from a human donor with COVID-19, enrolled during active disease. The donor label of this sample is uncertain.

V is TRBV2 and J is TRBJ2-1; 9 bases agree with TRBD2. The length of the CDR3 is 13 residues. The V and J ends lost 3 bases and 10 bases, in that order; junction bases with no gene match: 4. The germline V gene encodes CDR1 SNHLY and CDR2 FYNNEI. The CDR3: CASSESGRLEQFF. CDR3 DNA sequence: TGTGCCAGCAGTGAGAGCGGGAGGTTAGAGCAGTTCTTC.

The V and J genes are TRBV5-1 and TRBJ2-3, with D tentatively TRBD1 (6 bases). Germline CDR1 and CDR2: SGHRS and YFSETQ. Trimming shortened V by 1 base and J by 5 bases, and 14 bases separated the two germline ends. The CDR3 runs to 15 residues. CDR3 sequence (DNA): TGCGCCAGCAGCTTGCAGGGGCGTGAAATAGATACGCAGTATTTT. Translation gives CASSLQGREIDTQYF.

This sequence joins TRBV27 and TRBJ2-3; no reliable D call. CDR1 and CDR2 (germline): MNHEY, SMNVEV (reference sequence). The V end was cut by 4 bases, the J end by 1 base, with 12 bases between. This CDR3 contains 15 residues. CDR3 region: CASSSWQKGTDTQYF. For the CDR3, the DNA is TGTGCCAGCAGTTCCTGGCAGAAAGGCACAGATACGCAGTATTTT.

The rearrangement joins TRBV11-3 to TRBJ2-1, with TRBD2 matching over 9 bases. V trimming: 3 bases; J trimming: 3 bases; junction bases outside the gene matches: 3. The germline V gene encodes CDR1 SGHNT and CDR2 YENEEA. The CDR3 is 15 amino acids. The CDR3 nucleotides read TGTGCCAGCAGCTTGTCTAGCGGGAACTACAATGAGCAGTTCTTC. It yields the protein CASSLSSGNYNEQFF.

This chain connects TRBV5-1 to TRBJ1-4, with 9 nucleotides matching TRBD1. The trim removed 4 bases at V and 3 bases at J, leaving 10 bases unmatched. The CDR3 length is 17 residues. The V gene's germline CDR1 is SGHRS and CDR2 YFSETQ. CDR3 DNA sequence: TGCGCCAGCAGCGCCGGACAGGGGATTACGGCTAATGAAAAACTGTTTTTT. Translating gives CASSAGQGITANEKLFF.

J is TRBJ2-2 and V is TRBV27; D ambiguous. Germline CDR1 MNHEY, CDR2 SMNVEV (reference sequence). The CDR3 consists of 14 residues. Trimming removed 5 bases from V and 0 bases from J, with 7 bases in between. CDR3 nucleotides: TGTGCCAGCAGTGGCAGAACGAACACCGGGGAGCTGTTTTTT. It codes for CASSGRTNTGELFF.

The chain employs TRBV6-5 and TRBJ2-3, with TRBD1 matching over 7 bases. The CDR3 extends over 14 amino acids. Germline V lookup: CDR1 MNHEY, CDR2 SVGAGI. The junction had 9 bases not matched to a gene; V was cut back by 6 bases and J by 6 bases. The CDR3 DNA sequence: TGTGCCAGCAGCCAAGACAGGGACGGGGATACGCAGTATTTT. As protein: CASSQDRDGDTQYF.

In this sample, this clone turned up many times. The V and J genes are TRBV7-2 and TRBJ2-3; 8 bases are shared with TRBD2. CDR1 is SGHTA, CDR2 FQGNSA, per germline. Trimming at V came to 3 bases and at J to 5 bases, leaving 4 bases not matched to a gene. The CDR3 length is 14 residues. The CDR3 spells CASSFPSGQDTQYF. CDR3 sequence (DNA): TGTGCCAGCAGCTTCCCTAGCGGGCAAGATACGCAGTATTTT. Drawing the rest from reference TRBV7-2 and TRBJ2-3, the complete variable domain is GAGVSQSPSNKVTEKGKDVELRCDPISGHTALYWYRQSLGQGLEFLIYFQGNSAPDKSGLPSDRFSAERTGGSVSTLTIQRTQQEDSAVYLCASSFPSGQDTQYFGPGTRLTVL.

This clone was counted a single time. This chain joins TRBV6-6 and TRBJ1-5, with 7 bases matching TRBD1. After removal of 5 bases from V and 11 bases from J, the junction contained 3 bases not matched to a gene. Germline assignment: CDR1 MNHNY and CDR2 SVGAGI (reference sequence). This CDR3 is built from 11 residues. The CDR3 loop reads CASSRDRAQHF. For the CDR3, the DNA is TGTGCCAGCAGTCGTGACAGGGCCCAGCATTTT.

This sequence joins TRBV5-5 and TRBJ1-4; 9 bases map to TRBD1. The CDR3 has 15 residues. CDR1 is SGHKS, CDR2 YYEKEE, per germline (reference sequence). V dropped 5 bases and J dropped 3; count of bases not matched to a gene: 5. The CDR3 sequence is CASSRTGEANEKLFF. DNA for the CDR3: TGTGCCAGCAGTAGGACAGGGGAGGCTAATGAAAAACTGTTTTTT.

J is TRBJ1-2 and V is TRBV19, with D perhaps matching TRBD1 (6 bases). Trimming shortened V by 8 bases and J by 3 bases, and 19 bases separated the two germline ends. The CDR3 is 15 amino acids. Germline V CDR1 and CDR2: LNHDA, SQIVND (reference sequence). CDR3 sequence: CASRNQGRGHYGYTF. CDR3 in DNA: TGTGCCAGTCGCAATCAGGGGAGAGGTCACTATGGCTACACCTTC.

This clone was counted only a few times. The chain is built from TRBV28 and TRBJ1-4, with a possible D match to TRBD1 (6 bases). The CDR3 consists of 14 residues. The V gene lost 7 bases and the J gene lost 4 bases, with 13 bases spanning the gap. Germline CDR1 is MDHEN and CDR2 is SYDVKM. DNA of the CDR3: TGTGCCAGCACCCTAGGGGGTCTTAATGAAAAACTGTTTTTT. Protein product: CASTLGGLNEKLFF. The variable domain in full, completed from reference TRBV28 and TRBJ1-4, reads DVKVTQSSRYLVKRTGEKVFLECVQDMDHENMFWYRQDPGLGLRLIYFSYDVKMKEKGDIPEGYSVSREKKERFSLILESASTNQTSMYLCASTLGGLNEKLFFGSGTQLSVL.

The chain carries TRBV21-1 and TRBJ1-5; TRBD1 was called by the table and not checked on the DNA. TRBV21-1 is recorded as a pseudogene. CDR3 size: 14 residues. The CDR3 spells CASSKYREGQPQHF. The CDR3 bases are TGTGCCAGCAGCAAATACAGGGAAGGTCAGCCCCAGCATTTT.

This rearrangement joins TRBV7-2 to TRBJ1-5; unclear D gene. Trimming pared 5 bases from V and 0 bases from J, leaving 11 bases between. This CDR3 comprises 15 residues. Germline V gives CDR1 SGHTA, CDR2 FQGNSA. CDR3 nucleotide sequence: TGTGCCAGCAGCCTAGGGAACTATAGCAATCAGCCCCAGCATTTT. Translation: CASSLGNYSNQPQHF.

This chain uses TRBV2 with TRBJ2-1; TRBD2 matches 13 bases. CDR3 length equals 17 residues. Germline V gene lookup returns CDR1 SNHLY and CDR2 FYNNEI. The J segment lost 0 bases and the V segment lost 5 bases, leaving 4 bases of the junction unmatched. The CDR3 DNA reads as TGTGCCAGCAGTCCCCGGACTAGCGGGAGCTCCTACAATGAGCAGTTCTTC. This gives the protein CASSPRTSGSSYNEQFF.

The J gene is TRBJ2-7, the V gene TRBV7-9, with 7 bases matching TRBD1. The CDR3 covers 15 residues. Germline V gene lookup returns CDR1 SEHNR and CDR2 FQNEAQ (reference sequence). V was pared by 6 bases and J by 0 bases, with 8 bases of the junction left unmatched. The CDR3 DNA is TGTGCCAGCAGGCTTGGGACAGCCTCCTCCTACGAGCAGTACTTC. As protein: CASRLGTASSYEQYF.

The chain uses TRBV12-3 or TRBV12-4 and TRBJ1-6; D unresolved. The V end lost 5 bases, the J end lost 14 bases, and 13 bases lay between the germline ends. This CDR3 is 12 amino acids long. The chain's CDR3 is CASSPPFGALHF. The CDR3 bases are TGTGCCAGCAGTCCCCCGTTTGGAGCCCTCCACTTT.

The chain has TRBV5-1 and TRBJ2-2, with 13 bases that match TRBD2. The germline gives CDR1 SGHRS, CDR2 YFSETQ. CDR3 length equals 16 residues. Trimming at V came to 4 bases and at J to 5 bases, leaving 5 bases not matched to a gene. CDR3: CASSPRLAGGTGELFF. CDR3 DNA sequence: TGCGCCAGCAGCCCTAGACTAGCGGGAGGTACCGGGGAGCTGTTTTTT. Full variable domain (rest looked up from reference TRBV5-1 and TRBJ2-2): KAGVTQTPRYLIKTRGQQVTLSCSPISGHRSVSWYQQTPGQGLQFLFEYFSETQRNKGNFPGRFSGRQFSNSRSEMNVSTLELGDSALYLCASSPRLAGGTGELFFGEGSRLTVL.

The CDR3 sequence: CASSYSNRGGGYTF. CDR3 nucleotides: TGTGCCAGCAGTTACTCTAACAGGGGCGGTGGCTACACCTTC. The rearrangement joins TRBV6-5 to TRBJ1-2; 7 bases are a match to TRBD1. Germline CDR1 and CDR2: MNHEY and SVGAGI. J was trimmed by 7 bases and V by 0 bases; bases with no gene match: 5. This CDR3 contains 14 residues.

The genes are TRBV6-5 and TRBJ1-2, with D perhaps TRBD1 (6 bases). Trimming took 7 bases from V and 6 from J, leaving 12 bases between them. The CDR3 extends over 12 amino acids. Germline-derived CDR1 and CDR2 are MNHEY and SVGAGI. The DNA for the CDR3 is TGTGCCAGCACGCAACAGGGCCATGGCTACACCTTC. Its protein product is CASTQQGHGYTF.

CDR3 in amino acids: CAWKTGSDPFF. In nucleotides, the CDR3 is TGTGCCTGGAAGACAGGGAGCGACCCCTTCTTC. The gene calls are TRBV30 and TRBJ2-1; 7 nucleotides agree with TRBD1. The CDR3 runs 11 residues. The germline gives CDR1 GTSNPN, CDR2 SVGIG (reference sequence). V lost 4 bases, J lost 16 bases, and 10 bases stayed unmatched. Filled out from reference TRBV30 and TRBJ2-1, the complete variable domain reads SQTIHQWPATLVQPVGSPLSLECTVEGTSNPNLYWYRQAAGRGLQLLFYSVGIGQISSEVPQNLSASRPQDRQFILSSKKLLLSDSGFYLCAWKTGSDPFFGPGTRLTVL.

The table lists this clone with a count of one. The chain combines TRBV27 with TRBJ1-1; possible D gene TRBD1, 6 bases. The CDR3 is made up of 16 amino acids. V was trimmed by 6 bases and J by 5 bases, leaving 22 bases between them. In germline, CDR1 is MNHEY, CDR2 SMNVEV (reference sequence). The CDR3 reads CASSFRQVGEGTEAFF. The DNA for the CDR3 is TGTGCCAGCAGCTTCAGACAGGTGGGGGAGGGTACTGAAGCTTTCTTT.

This sequence joins TRBV5-1 and TRBJ1-1, with a possible D match to TRBD1 (6 bases). This CDR3 is 11 amino acids long. The ends were cut back, 8 bases at V and 6 bases at J, with 11 bases in the middle. Germline V gene sequence: CDR1 SGHRS, CDR2 YFSETQ. The CDR3 DNA is TGCGCCAGTACAGGGCAGTCTGAAGCTTTCTTT. It is translated as CASTGQSEAFF.

The chain has TRBV5-4 and TRBJ2-2, with D maybe TRBD1 (5 bases). Germline V gene data show CDR1 as SGHNT and CDR2 as YYREEE (reference sequence). The CDR3 runs 17 residues. The V gene lost 4 bases and the J gene lost 1 base, with 17 bases spanning the gap. This chain's CDR3 is CASSTPGQGLNTGELFF. CDR3 nucleotides: TGTGCCAGCAGCACCCCTGGACAAGGGCTGAACACCGGGGAGCTGTTTTTT.

The V and J genes are TRBV30 and TRBJ1-1; D might be TRBD1 (6 bases). The CDR3 is made up of 12 amino acids. Trimming shortened V by 4 bases and J by 4 bases, and 10 bases separated the two germline ends. Germline values: CDR1 GTSNPN, CDR2 SVGIG (reference sequence). The CDR3 DNA reads as TGTGCCTGGACAGGGGCGATCACTGAAGCTTTCTTT. Translating it yields CAWTGAITEAFF. Variable domain in full (rest from reference TRBV30 and TRBJ1-1): SQTIHQWPATLVQPVGSPLSLECTVEGTSNPNLYWYRQAAGRGLQLLFYSVGIGQISSEVPQNLSASRPQDRQFILSSKKLLLSDSGFYLCAWTGAITEAFFGQGTRLTVV.

DNA for the CDR3: TGTGCCAGCAGCTTCCCCCGTTCTCGGGGAAGCTCCTACAATGAGCAGTTCTTC. Residues: CASSFPRSRGSSYNEQFF. The chain carries TRBV7-9 and TRBJ2-1, with D maybe TRBD2 (5 bases). The CDR3 loop spans 18 amino acids. Germline V gives CDR1 SEHNR, CDR2 FQNEAQ (reference sequence). Between the trimmed V and J ends, which lost 3 bases and 0 bases, there was a span of 18 bases. Combining the CDR3 with reference TRBV7-9 and TRBJ2-1 gives the whole variable domain DTGVSQNPRHKITKRGQNVTFRCDPISEHNRLYWYRQTLGQGPEFLTYFQNEAQLEKSRLLSDRFSAERPKGSFSTLEIQRTEQGDSAMYLCASSFPRSRGSSYNEQFFGPGTRLTVL.

This clone came up a few times. V is TRBV27 and J is TRBJ1-1; a possible D gene is TRBD1 (5 bases). CDR1 MNHEY and CDR2 SMNVEV come from the germline V gene (reference sequence). There are 14 residues in the CDR3. The germline V and J ends were trimmed by 4 bases and 3 bases, with 12 bases remaining between them. The CDR3 reads CASSSSGLYTEAFF. The CDR3 region has the DNA TGTGCCAGCAGTTCCTCGGGACTGTACACTGAAGCTTTCTTT.

CDR3 sequence (DNA): TGTGCCAGCAGTTATATAACAACGGGGACTGAAGCTTTCTTT. It yields the protein CASSYITTGTEAFF. The V call is TRBV6-2 or TRBV6-3, the J call TRBJ1-1; D gene unclear. Looked up from germline, CDR1 is MNHEY and CDR2 is SVGEGT. This CDR3 is built from 14 residues. V shed 3 bases and J shed 5 bases, with 13 bases lying between them.

This clone has just one count. The V and J genes are TRBV5-1 and TRBJ2-5, with D possibly being TRBD2 (6 bases). Deletions cut 7 bases from V and 2 bases from J, with 18 bases between. The CDR3 spans 15 residues. Germline V gene lookup returns CDR1 SGHRS and CDR2 YFSETQ. CDR3 sequence: CASRTGGGGQETQYF. CDR3 nucleotides: TGCGCCAGCCGGACCGGGGGAGGTGGGCAAGAGACCCAGTACTTC.

This sequence joins TRBV15 and TRBJ1-2; TRBD1 is a possible D gene (5 bases). V lost 5 bases and J 3 bases, leaving 22 bases between the germline ends. Looked up from germline, CDR1 is LNHNV and CDR2 is YYDKDF (reference sequence). The CDR3 sequence is 17 residues long. The DNA of the CDR3 is TGTGCCACCAGCCCTAGACCGGGACTCTCCTGGGACTATGGCTACACCTTC. Protein product: CATSPRPGLSWDYGYTF.

The rearrangement uses TRBV5-6 and TRBJ2-4, with TRBD2 matching 7 bases. The germline CDR1 and CDR2 sequences are SGHDT and YYEEEE. The CDR3 runs to 17 residues. Trimming at V came to 2 bases and at J to 5 bases, leaving 13 bases not matched to a gene. CDR3 sequence: CASSFFVLSRGENIQYF. The CDR3 DNA sequence: TGTGCCAGCAGCTTTTTTGTCCTGTCCCGGGGGGAAAACATTCAGTACTTC.